Presented here are 29 T cell receptor beta chains from one specimen sequenced in a study of CD8 T cells in Susac syndrome. Roughly 0.5 to 1 ug RNA was reverse transcribed with random hexamers. A single record per CDR3 protein comes from TCRdb applying MiXCR to the immunoSEQ multiplex PCR reads. The sample consists of approximately 120,000 distinct CDR3 sequences, about 95% of them appearing once. The sequenced material came from CD4+ T cells from PBMCs. All receptors come from a human donor in good health.

This clonotype has a handful of counts. The chain recombines TRBV27 with TRBJ2-5; D ambiguous. Germline CDR1 MNHEY, CDR2 SMNVEV (reference sequence). This CDR3 region has 13 residues. V gave up 4 bases and J gave up 2 bases, with 8 bases separating them. CDR3 DNA sequence: TGTGCCAGCAGTTCCGAGGTTCAAGAGACCCAGTACTTC. This encodes CASSSEVQETQYF.

The chain is built from TRBV7-2 and TRBJ1-4; 10 nucleotides line up with TRBD1. V trimming: 2 bases; J trimming: 5 bases; junction bases outside the gene matches: 2. This CDR3 has 15 amino acids. The V gene's germline CDR1 is SGHTA and CDR2 FQGNSA. CDR3 amino acids: CASSLRGQGNEKLFF. The CDR3 DNA follows: TGTGCCAGCAGCTTAAGGGGACAGGGGAATGAAAAACTGTTTTTT.

CDR3 residues: CASTVSGGQETQYF. CDR3 DNA sequence: TGTGCCAGCACCGTTAGCGGAGGGCAAGAGACCCAGTACTTC. The chain carries TRBV7-9 and TRBJ2-5; D possibly corresponds to TRBD2 (6 bases). Trimming took off 7 bases at V and 2 bases at J, with 14 bases between the two ends. Germline loops: CDR1 SEHNR, CDR2 FQNEAQ (reference sequence). The CDR3 is 14 residues long.

The chain carries TRBV4-3 and TRBJ2-7; TRBD2 is a possible D gene (8 bases). The germline V gene has CDR1 LGHNA and CDR2 YSLEER. V shed 4 bases and J shed 2 bases, with 15 bases lying between them. The CDR3 extends over 15 amino acids. CDR3 protein: CASSLAGTAAYEQYF. For the CDR3, the DNA is TGCGCCAGCAGCCTAGCGGGGACAGCGGCCTACGAGCAGTACTTC.

The chain carries TRBV3-1 and TRBJ1-5; D gene uncertain. Germline loops: CDR1 LGHDT, CDR2 YNNKEL (reference sequence). The V end lost 0 bases, the J end lost 3 bases, and 3 bases lay between the germline ends. This CDR3 comprises 13 residues. For the CDR3, the DNA is TGTGCCAGCAGCCAAGATACCAATCAGCCCCAGCATTTT. Encoded protein: CASSQDTNQPQHF. The variable domain in full, with the rest retrieved from reference TRBV3-1 and TRBJ1-5, is DTAVSQTPKYLVTQMGNDKSIKCEQNLGHDTMYWYKQDSKKFLKIMFSYNNKELIINETVPNRFSPKSPDKAHLNLHINSLELGDSAVYFCASSQDTNQPQHFGDGTRLSIL.

V and J are TRBV12-3 or TRBV12-4 and TRBJ2-4; 8 nucleotides match TRBD1. The trim removed 4 bases at V and 3 bases at J, leaving 11 bases unmatched. This CDR3 is 17 amino acids long. The CDR3 DNA reads TGTGCCAGCAGTTCCGGAGGACAGGGAGTGGTCAAAAACATTCAGTACTTC. Protein: CASSSGGQGVVKNIQYF.

This CDR3 is CASSFIQDYEQYF. CDR3 DNA sequence: TGTGCCAGCAGTTTTATACAGGACTACGAGCAGTACTTC. The chain recombines TRBV28 with TRBJ2-7; a possible D gene is TRBD1 (5 bases). Germline CDR1 MDHEN, CDR2 SYDVKM. The V and J ends lost 3 bases and 3 bases respectively, with 9 bases between them. This CDR3 is built from 13 residues.

The rearrangement joins TRBV12-3 or TRBV12-4 to TRBJ1-5; 11 bases align to TRBD1. After removal of 7 bases from V and 9 bases from J, the junction contained 8 bases not matched to a gene. The CDR3 covers 14 residues. The CDR3 is CASTSGTGGWPQHF. CDR3 DNA sequence: TGTGCCAGCACCTCCGGGACAGGGGGTTGGCCCCAGCATTTT.

This chain uses TRBV9 with TRBJ1-1, with D tentatively TRBD1 (6 bases). Germline CDR1 reads SGDLS; CDR2 reads YYNGEE. The V end lost 4 bases, the J end lost 1 base, and 20 bases lay between the germline ends. The CDR3 has 17 residues. In DNA form, the CDR3 reads TGTGCCAGCAGCCGTAGGGGAGGGGGGCAGCCGAACACTGAAGCTTTCTTT. Its translation: CASSRRGGGQPNTEAFF. Together with reference TRBV9 and TRBJ1-1, the CDR3 gives the full variable domain: DSGVTQTPKHLITATGQRVTLRCSPRSGDLSVYWYQQSLDQGLQFLIQYYNGEERAKGNILERFSAQQFPDLHSELNLSSLELGDSALYFCASSRRGGGQPNTEAFFGQGTRLTVV.

This clonotype was detected once. This chain joins TRBV12-3 or TRBV12-4 and TRBJ2-3; D is ambiguous. Trimming took 3 bases from V and 5 from J, leaving 6 bases between them. The CDR3 runs to 12 residues. CDR3 protein: CASSFRRDTQYF. The CDR3 bases are TGTGCCAGCAGTTTTCGGAGAGATACGCAGTATTTT.

The chain uses TRBV15 and TRBJ2-5; the D gene is possibly TRBD2 (5 bases). Germline loops: CDR1 LNHNV, CDR2 YYDKDF (reference sequence). The V gene lost 0 bases and the J gene lost 3 bases, with 11 bases spanning the gap. This CDR3 spans 15 amino acids. CDR3 loop: CATSRDSIGEETQYF. CDR3 DNA sequence: TGTGCCACCAGCAGAGATTCAATCGGGGAAGAGACCCAGTACTTC.

The chain links TRBV20-1 to TRBJ1-1; 9 positions agree with TRBD1. Trimming at V came to 4 bases and at J to 6 bases, leaving 6 bases not matched to a gene. Germline V gives CDR1 DFQATT, CDR2 SNEGSKA (reference sequence). The CDR3 has 13 amino acids. The CDR3 protein is CSANRDRASEAFF. CDR3 nucleotides: TGCAGTGCTAACCGGGACAGGGCGTCTGAAGCTTTCTTT.

This clonotype was counted once. V gene TRBV20-1 combines with J gene TRBJ2-5; D not resolved. The V and J ends lost 1 base and 5 bases respectively, with 5 bases between them. The germline V gene has CDR1 DFQATT and CDR2 SNEGSKA (reference sequence). The CDR3 sequence is 11 residues long. For the CDR3, the DNA is TGCAGTGCTAGAGTGTCCGAGACCCAGTACTTC. It encodes CSARVSETQYF.

This chain links TRBV29-1 with TRBJ2-7, with a tentative D call TRBD1 (6 bases). CDR1 is SQVTM and CDR2 is ANQGSEA in the germline V gene. There are 11 residues in the CDR3. V was clipped by 7 bases and J by 4 bases, with 11 bases between them. The CDR3 reads CSGRTEYEQYF. The CDR3 nucleotides are TGCAGCGGCCGGACAGAATACGAGCAGTACTTC.

The chain recombines TRBV7-3 with TRBJ2-2; unclear D gene. V lost 5 bases and J 4 bases, leaving 5 bases between the germline ends. The germline CDR1 and CDR2 sequences are SGHTA and FQGTGA. CDR3 size: 12 residues. The CDR3 region has the DNA TGTGCCAGCAGCCGAACCACCGGGGAGCTGTTTTTT. This translates into CASSRTTGELFF.

The chain recombines TRBV5-1 with TRBJ2-5; TRBD2 aligns across 14 bases. The CDR3 loop spans 16 amino acids. V dropped 4 bases and J dropped 2; count of bases not matched to a gene: 4. CDR1 SGHRS and CDR2 YFSETQ come from the germline V gene. For the CDR3, the DNA is TGCGCCAGCAGCACATGGACTAGCGGGAGGCAAGAGACCCAGTACTTC. It encodes CASSTWTSGRQETQYF.

J is TRBJ2-3 and V is TRBV7-2, with D possibly TRBD1 on 5 matching bases. Germline V lookup: CDR1 SGHTA, CDR2 FQGNSA. The ends were cut back, 5 bases at V and 4 bases at J, with 13 bases in the middle. The CDR3 totals 14 residues. The CDR3, as DNA: TGTGCCAGCAGCCAGCGTGCAGGGCCAGATACGCAGTATTTT. Protein sequence: CASSQRAGPDTQYF. Together with reference TRBV7-2 and TRBJ2-3, the CDR3 gives the full variable domain: GAGVSQSPSNKVTEKGKDVELRCDPISGHTALYWYRQSLGQGLEFLIYFQGNSAPDKSGLPSDRFSAERTGGSVSTLTIQRTQQEDSAVYLCASSQRAGPDTQYFGPGTRLTVL.

This chain connects TRBV7-6 to TRBJ2-7; 12 bases agree with TRBD2. The CDR3 loop spans 15 amino acids. CDR1 SGHVS and CDR2 FNYEAQ come from the germline V gene. J lost 4 bases, V lost 5 bases, and 6 bases had no gene match. This chain's CDR3 is CASSEHGTSGYEQYF. The DNA of the CDR3 is TGTGCCAGCAGCGAACATGGGACTAGCGGGTACGAGCAGTACTTC.

In DNA form, the CDR3 reads TGTGCCAGCACCTCCAGGACGGATCAGCCCCAGCATTTT. Translated, it gives CASTSRTDQPQHF. The chain employs TRBV28 and TRBJ1-5; D is uncertain. Per the germline V gene, CDR1 is MDHEN and CDR2 is SYDVKM. Trimming shortened V by 7 bases and J by 5 bases, and 12 bases separated the two germline ends. The CDR3 runs to 13 residues. The full variable domain, in which reference TRBV28 and TRBJ1-5 provide the parts outside the CDR3, is DVKVTQSSRYLVKRTGEKVFLECVQDMDHENMFWYRQDPGLGLRLIYFSYDVKMKEKGDIPEGYSVSREKKERFSLILESASTNQTSMYLCASTSRTDQPQHFGDGTRLSIL.

The chain links TRBV4-1 to TRBJ2-7; 9 bases fit TRBD2. Germline assignment: CDR1 MGHRA and CDR2 YSYEKL. Trimming removed 5 bases from V and 6 bases from J; junction bases left unmatched: 14. This CDR3 spans 16 amino acids. DNA for the CDR3: TGCGCCAGCAGCGCCCTGGCGGGAGGGCGTAGGGGCGAGCAGTACTTC. It specifies CASSALAGGRRGEQYF.

This chain connects TRBV30 to TRBJ2-7, with D perhaps TRBD2 (7 bases). CDR1 is GTSNPN and CDR2 is SVGIG in the germline V gene (reference sequence). The CDR3 contains 13 residues. The ends were cut back, 4 bases at V and 2 bases at J, with 12 bases in the middle. CDR3 in DNA: TGTGCCTGGAATCCGGGGGGCACCTACGAGCAGTACTTC. The encoded protein is CAWNPGGTYEQYF.

V is TRBV24-1 and J is TRBJ1-1, with D maybe TRBD1 (6 bases). Germline V gene data show CDR1 as KGHDR and CDR2 as SFDVKD. Trimming shortened V by 4 bases and J by 0 bases, and 11 bases separated the two germline ends. There are 15 residues in the CDR3. CDR3: CATSENRELNTEAFF. The CDR3 DNA follows: TGTGCCACCAGTGAAAACAGGGAGTTGAACACTGAAGCTTTCTTT.

The chain joins TRBV12-3 or TRBV12-4 to TRBJ2-3, with 9 bases fitting TRBD1. The CDR3 extends over 13 amino acids. Trimming removed 6 bases from V and 6 bases from J; junction bases left unmatched: 4. CDR3 loop: CASRRTGVDTQYF. CDR3 sequence (DNA): TGTGCCAGCAGACGGACAGGGGTTGATACGCAGTATTTT.

This clonotype occurred a few times. The rearrangement uses TRBV18 and TRBJ2-2; D possibly corresponds to TRBD2 (5 bases). The CDR3 spans 12 residues. Trimming pared 4 bases from V and 7 bases from J, leaving 7 bases between. In germline, CDR1 is KGHSH, CDR2 LQKENI. This chain's CDR3 is CASSQGGGELFF. CDR3 nucleotide sequence: TGTGCCAGCTCACAAGGAGGCGGGGAGCTGTTTTTT. Complete variable domain (other parts from reference TRBV18 and TRBJ2-2): NAGVMQNPRHLVRRRGQEARLRCSPMKGHSHVYWYRQLPEEGLKFMVYLQKENIIDESGMPKERFSAEFPKEGPSILRIQQVVRGDSAAYFCASSQGGGELFFGEGSRLTVL.

V is TRBV13 and J is TRBJ2-3; TRBD2 matches at 9 bases. The germline V gene has CDR1 PRHDT and CDR2 FYEKMQ (reference sequence). The CDR3 contains 18 residues. The V segment lost 5 bases and the J segment 1 base; nucleotides outside the gene matches: 13. The CDR3 protein is CASSPHLLSGGRTDTQYF. The DNA of the CDR3 is TGTGCCAGCAGCCCTCACCTCCTTAGCGGGGGCCGCACAGATACGCAGTATTTT. Using reference TRBV13 and TRBJ2-3 for the parts outside the CDR3, the full variable domain is AAGVIQSPRHLIKEKRETATLKCYPIPRHDTVYWYQQGPGQDPQFLISFYEKMQSDKGSIPDRFSAQQFSDYHSELNMSSLELGDSALYFCASSPHLLSGGRTDTQYFGPGTRLTVL.

V usage is TRBV7-3 and J usage is TRBJ2-1; 8 nucleotides align to TRBD2. The V segment lost 6 bases and the J segment 3 bases; nucleotides outside the gene matches: 10. In germline, CDR1 is SGHTA, CDR2 FQGTGA. The CDR3 sequence is 16 residues long. CDR3 region: CASSIGARGGYNEQFF. In nucleotides, the CDR3 is TGTGCCAGCAGTATAGGAGCACGGGGGGGCTACAATGAGCAGTTCTTC.

Remarks on this clonotype: The junction departs from the called germline gene at one end, perhaps through a read error. This sequence joins TRBV5-1 and TRBJ2-7; 8 bases agree with TRBD2. This CDR3 has 14 amino acids. The germline V gene encodes CDR1 SGHRS and CDR2 YFSETQ. CDR3 sequence: CASSSGHQTYEQYF. The CDR3 DNA sequence: TGCGCATCTTCTAGCGGGCACCAGACCTACGAGCAATACTTC.

V is TRBV3-1 and J is TRBJ1-1; weak D call: TRBD1 (5 bases). Per germline, CDR1 LGHDT and CDR2 YNNKEL (reference sequence). V lost 6 bases and J lost 0, with 14 bases in between. This CDR3 spans 15 amino acids. CDR3 coding DNA: TGTGCCAGCAGTCTCCTGGGGGGAATGAACACTGAAGCTTTCTTT. Its protein is CASSLLGGMNTEAFF.

This clonotype appeared once. This chain uses TRBV9 with TRBJ2-2; tentative D call: TRBD2 (5 bases). Trimming pared 5 bases from V and 0 bases from J, leaving 11 bases between. Germline values: CDR1 SGDLS, CDR2 YYNGEE. This CDR3 is built from 15 residues. CDR3 sequence (DNA): TGTGCCAGCAGTGTCCGGGATACGAACACCGGGGAGCTGTTTTTT. Its protein is CASSVRDTNTGELFF.